This T cell receptor beta chain was captured in a study of cytomegalovirus exposure and HLA in healthy donors. Looked up from germline, CDR1 is MNHEY and CDR2 is SMNVEV (reference sequence). Trimming stripped 3 bases from V and 3 bases from J, with 18 bases between. There are 17 residues in the CDR3. The data were produced by immunoSEQ multiplex PCR, yet TCRdb's version contains in-frame clones alone and is incomplete. In the table there are 150,000 to 180,000 clones, 86% of which are singletons. Material for sequencing was PBMCs. The sequence came from a human donor in good health. The V gene is TRBV27, the J gene TRBJ1-5; a weak D match, TRBD1 (6 bases). CDR3 nucleotide sequence: TGTGCCAGCAGTTTGCGGCAGACAGACAGGACCAATCAGCCCCAGCATTTT. Translated, it gives CASSLRQTDRTNQPQHF.